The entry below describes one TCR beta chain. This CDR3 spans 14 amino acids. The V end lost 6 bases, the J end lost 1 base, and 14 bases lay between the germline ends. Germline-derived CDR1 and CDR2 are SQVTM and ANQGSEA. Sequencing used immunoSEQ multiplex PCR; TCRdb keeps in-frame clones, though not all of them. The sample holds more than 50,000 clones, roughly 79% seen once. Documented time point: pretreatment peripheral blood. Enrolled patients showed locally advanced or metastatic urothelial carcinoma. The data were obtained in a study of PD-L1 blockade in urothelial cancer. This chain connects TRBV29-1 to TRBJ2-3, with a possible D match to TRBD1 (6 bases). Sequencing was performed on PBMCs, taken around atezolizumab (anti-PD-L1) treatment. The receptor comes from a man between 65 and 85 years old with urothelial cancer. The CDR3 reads CSVSYRVGTDTQYF. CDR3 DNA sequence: TGCAGCGTATCCTACAGGGTCGGCACAGATACGCAGTATTTT.